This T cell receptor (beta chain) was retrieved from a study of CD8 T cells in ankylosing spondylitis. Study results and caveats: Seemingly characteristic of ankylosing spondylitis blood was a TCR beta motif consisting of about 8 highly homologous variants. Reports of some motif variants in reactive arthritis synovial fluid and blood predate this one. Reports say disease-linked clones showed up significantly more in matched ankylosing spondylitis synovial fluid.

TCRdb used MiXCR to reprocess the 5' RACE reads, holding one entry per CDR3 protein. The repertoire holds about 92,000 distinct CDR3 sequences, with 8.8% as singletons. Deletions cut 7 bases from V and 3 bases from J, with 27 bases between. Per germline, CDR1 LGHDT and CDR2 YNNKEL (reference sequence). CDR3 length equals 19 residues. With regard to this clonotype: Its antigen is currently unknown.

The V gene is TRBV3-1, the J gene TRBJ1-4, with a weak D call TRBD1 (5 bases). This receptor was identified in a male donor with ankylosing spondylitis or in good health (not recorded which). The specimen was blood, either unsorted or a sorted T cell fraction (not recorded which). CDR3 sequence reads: CASTKDPPGMASANEKLFF. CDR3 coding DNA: TGTGCCAGCACCAAAGATCCCCCAGGGATGGCGTCAGCTAATGAAAAACTGTTTTTT.